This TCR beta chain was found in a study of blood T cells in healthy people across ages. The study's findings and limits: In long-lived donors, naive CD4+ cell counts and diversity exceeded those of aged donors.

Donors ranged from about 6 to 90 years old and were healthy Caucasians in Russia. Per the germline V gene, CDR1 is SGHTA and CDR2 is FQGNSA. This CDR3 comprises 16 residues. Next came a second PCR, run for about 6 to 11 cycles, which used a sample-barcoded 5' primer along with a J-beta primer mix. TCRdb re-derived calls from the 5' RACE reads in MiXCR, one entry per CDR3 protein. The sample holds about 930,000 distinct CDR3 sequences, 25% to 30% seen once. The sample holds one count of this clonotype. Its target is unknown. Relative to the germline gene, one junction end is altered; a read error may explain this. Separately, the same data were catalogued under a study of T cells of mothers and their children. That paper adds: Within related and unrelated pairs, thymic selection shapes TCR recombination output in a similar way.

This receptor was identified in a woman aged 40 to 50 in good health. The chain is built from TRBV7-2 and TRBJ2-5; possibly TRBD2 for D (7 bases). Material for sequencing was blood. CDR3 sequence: CASSLMGGPSQETRYF. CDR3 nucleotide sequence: TGTGCCAGCAGCTTAATGGGGGGGCCTTCCCAAGAGACCCGGTACTTC. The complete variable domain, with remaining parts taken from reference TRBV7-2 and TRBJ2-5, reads GAGVSQSPSNKVTEKGKDVELRCDPISGHTALYWYRQSLGQGLEFLIYFQGNSAPDKSGLPSDRFSAERTGGSVSTLTIQRTQQEDSAVYLCASSLMGGPSQETRYFGPGTRLLVL.